The clone carrying this T cell receptor beta chain was counted only a few times. What it binds is unknown. The length of the CDR3 is 18 residues. Germline CDR1 SGHRS, CDR2 YFSETQ. After removal of 3 bases from V and 0 bases from J, the junction contained 10 bases not matched to a gene. The data were obtained in a study of T-cell memory formation after mild COVID-19. Study details: Among the donors, TCR clusters were largely specific to each donor. The study's findings and limits: CD4/CD8 balance characterized clones contracting day 15 to 85, and CD4+ skew characterized later expanders. Some responding clones appeared in pre-infection memory, suggesting cross-reactive memory joined.

TCRdb itself ran the 5' RACE reads through MiXCR, one entry per CDR3 protein. This table holds about 610,000 distinct CDR3 sequences, 15% to 20% found once. This TCR was recovered from an adult woman who had mild COVID-19 (a few samples of this study predate the infection). Cell type and time point are not known. The chain couples TRBV5-1 to TRBJ2-1; 9 bases map to TRBD2. The sample consisted of PBMCs or a T cell subset sorted from them (not recorded which). CDR3 sequence (DNA): TGCGCCAGCAGCTCCCTTCTCGGACTAGCGAGCTCCTACAATGAGCAGTTCTTC. Protein product: CASSSLLGLASSYNEQFF.